This T cell receptor beta chain came from a study of PD-L1 blockade in urothelial cancer. Study at large: Most of the 29 patients were men with bladder-origin urothelial cancer. Each blood sample yielded a median of around 150,000 T cells. Samples came from 3 weeks, at the second dose, and 6 weeks into treatment.

Per germline, CDR1 SQVTM and CDR2 ANQGSEA. This CDR3 spans 16 amino acids. V was pared by 1 base and J by 2 bases, with 6 bases of the junction left unmatched. Synthetically made TCR analog templates were put into each PCR as spikes. Using immunoSEQ multiplex PCR, the repertoire was profiled, and TCRdb retains in-frame clones only, with some absent. In the table there are 45,000 to 60,000 clones, 70% to 90% of which are singletons. Described time point: peripheral blood 6 weeks after treatment start. The source material was PBMCs, sampled around atezolizumab (anti-PD-L1) treatment. The V call is TRBV29-1, the J call TRBJ2-3, with TRBD1 identical over 10 bases. The source is a man aged 55 to 70 with urothelial cancer. CDR3 nucleotide sequence: TGCAGCGTTGAAGGAGGGGACAGGGGCGACACAGATACGCAGTATTTT. It yields the protein CSVEGGDRGDTDTQYF.